A selection of T cell receptor beta chains follows, all from one sample in a study of OX40 agonist ivuxolimab in advanced cancers. Clones were read by immunoSEQ multiplex PCR, and TCRdb kept only the in-frame ones, dropping some. The data hold some 70,000 clones, with approximately 89% observed a single time. The sample consisted of CD4+ or CD8+ T cells sorted from blood, taken in a trial of the OX40 agonist ivuxolimab. The receptors were gathered from an adult with an advanced solid tumor such as melanoma, head and neck, liver or kidney cancer. CDR3s include the opening cysteine and the closing phenylalanine or tryptophan. D genes are given only for firm matches. Clone size is stated in some rows and not others, as once, few, many or a class when expanded.

. | TRBJ2-5 | . | TRBV21-1 | TGTGCCAGCAGCAAGTACATAAATTGGAAGGACAGGGGGCAAGAGACCCAGTACTTC | CASSKYINWKDRGQETQYF
. | TRBJ2-7 | TRBD2 | TRBV27 | TGTGCCAGCAGTTTATCGCCAGCGGGAGGCTACGAGCAGTACTTC | CASSLSPAGGYEQYF
once | TRBJ2-2 | . | TRBV25-1 | TGTGCCAGCAGTAAGAACACCGGGGAGCTGTTTTTT | CASSKNTGELFF
. | TRBJ2-4 | . | TRBV2 | TGTGCCAGCAGTGTTCAATTGGGAGGAGGCAAAAACATTCAGTACTTC | CASSVQLGGGKNIQYF
. | TRBJ2-3 | . | TRBV5-6 | TGTGCCAGCAGCTTGTGGAAGCCGTCGGATACGCAGTATTTT | CASSLWKPSDTQYF
few | TRBJ2-7 | . | TRBV10-1 | TGCGCCAGCGGGAGTCCGGGTGTATACGAGCAGTACTTC | CASGSPGVYEQYF
. | TRBJ1-2 | . | TRBV29-1 | TGCAGCGTTGACTATGGCTACACCTTC | CSVDYGYTF
. | TRBJ2-2 | . | TRBV6-1 | TGTGCCAGCAGTGAGGTGGGGCTGGGGGAGCTGTTTTTT | CASSEVGLGELFF
. | TRBJ1-2 | . | TRBV6-1 | TGTGCCAGCATTCCTGGGGCTAGGGACTATGGCTACACCTTC | CASIPGARDYGYTF
few | TRBJ2-1 | . | TRBV29-1 | TGCAGCGTCGCCGAAGGACAGTACAATGAGCAGTTCTTC | CSVAEGQYNEQFF
. | TRBJ1-6 | . | TRBV18 | TGTGCCAGCTCACCAGACGAGAGCTCCTATAATTCACCCCTCCACTTT | CASSPDESSYNSPLHF
. | TRBJ2-2 | . | TRBV7-9 | TGTGCCAGCAGCTCCCGAGGCGCCGGAGGGGAGCTGTTTTTT | CASSSRGAGGELFF
. | TRBJ1-3 | . | TRBV27 | TGTGCCAGCTGTAGGATCAGGGACTCTGGAAACACCATATATTTT | CASCRIRDSGNTIYF
. | TRBJ2-7 | . | TRBV19 | TGTGCCAGTAGGGCCCAGGGGGGTTCCTACGAGCAGTACTTC | CASRAQGGSYEQYF
. | TRBJ1-6 | . | TRBV7-9 | TGTGCCAGCAGCTCCGGGACGGCGCATTCACCCCTCCACTTT | CASSSGTAHSPLHF
. | TRBJ1-1 | . | TRBV23-1 | TGCGCCAGCAGCCCCATCGCGGAGCGGGGGAACACTGAAGCTTTCTTT | CASSPIAERGNTEAFF
. | TRBJ2-7 | TRBD1 | TRBV7-2 | TGTGCCAGCAGCTCTTACAGGGGGACGCAATCTATCCCTTACTTC | CASSSYRGTQSIPYF
few | TRBJ1-1 | . | TRBV30 | TGTGCCTGGGGTACGTTTAGGGCTTTCTTT | CAWGTFRAFF
. | TRBJ1-6 | . | TRBV30 | TGTGCCTGGAGTCGCGACAGGCTCCACTTT | CAWSRDRLHF
few | TRBJ1-1 | . | TRBV29-1 | TGCAGCGTTGAACTCTCGGGGTTGGGTGAAGCTTTCTTT | CSVELSGLGEAFF
. | TRBJ2-7 | TRBD1 | TRBV14 | TGTGCCAGCAGCCCGGGACAGACGAGAGTGTCCTACGAGCAGTACTTC | CASSPGQTRVSYEQYF
. | TRBJ2-7 | . | TRBV5-6 | TGTGCCAGCAGCTTGGGCAGAGAAAGCTCCTACGAGCAGTACTTC | CASSLGRESSYEQYF
. | TRBJ1-2 | . | TRBV5-1 | TGCGCCAGCAGCCTATTGGACAGCGGCTACACCTTC | CASSLLDSGYTF
. | TRBJ1-1 | . | TRBV28 | TGTGCCAGCAGACTTTACAGGGTCGGGAACACTGAAGCTTTCTTT | CASRLYRVGNTEAFF
. | TRBJ2-2 | . | TRBV19 | TGTGCCAGTAGTATAGAGTTCACCGGGGAGCTGTTTTTT | CASSIEFTGELFF
. | TRBJ1-5 | . | TRBV6-5 | TGTGCCAGCAGTGAAAGGGCTCAGCCCCAGCATTTT | CASSERAQPQHF
once | TRBJ2-5 | . | TRBV2 | TGTGCCAGCAGAATGGACGGGTCGGAGACCCAGTACTTC | CASRMDGSETQYF
. | TRBJ2-5 | TRBD2 | TRBV5-1 | TGCGCCAGCAGCTTGGCAGGAGCGGGGGCGGAGACCCAGTACTTC | CASSLAGAGAETQYF
. | TRBJ2-3 | . | TRBV7-9 | TGTGCCAGCAGCTTAGAGGGCAGGGGCTTCGGTACGCAGTATTTT | CASSLEGRGFGTQYF
. | TRBJ2-1 | TRBD2 | TRBV6-4 | TGTGCCAGCTTCCCATCGGCTAGCGGGGGCGAGTTCTTC | CASFPSASGGEFF
. | TRBJ2-4 | . | TRBV18 | TGTGCCAGCTCACCACTCAGGGGAGGCATTCAGTACTTC | CASSPLRGGIQYF
. | TRBJ2-3 | . | TRBV7-9 | TGTGCCAGCAGCTTAGTTGGGGTTTCAGATACGCAGTATTTT | CASSLVGVSDTQYF
. | TRBJ1-4 | . | TRBV18 | TGTGCCAGCTCACCAACCACAGCCTCAACTAATGAAAAACTGTTTTTT | CASSPTTASTNEKLFF
. | TRBJ1-3 | . | TRBV30 | TGTGCCTGGAGTGTACGGAACACCATATATTTT | CAWSVRNTIYF
once | TRBJ2-2 | . | TRBV27 | TGTGCCAGCAGTTTTTGGACCGGGGAGCTGTTTTTT | CASSFWTGELFF
. | TRBJ2-5 | TRBD2 | TRBV5-3 | TGTGCCAGAAGCTTGGGAGCGGGACTAGAGACCCAGTACTTC | CARSLGAGLETQYF
. | TRBJ2-3 | . | TRBV10-1 | TGCGCCAGCAACCAGGGAAGTGGAGATACGCAGTATTTT | CASNQGSGDTQYF
. | TRBJ1-3 | . | TRBV29-1 | TGCAGCGTTTCGACTCTGACTGGAAACACCATATATTTT | CSVSTLTGNTIYF
. | TRBJ2-7 | . | TRBV6-5 | TGTGCCAGCAGCCTCGCCCTGGGCTCCTACGAGCAGTACTTC | CASSLALGSYEQYF
. | TRBJ1-5 | . | TRBV6-1 | TGTGCCAGCAGTGATAACGGATTTAGCAATCAGCCCCAGCATTTT | CASSDNGFSNQPQHF
. | TRBJ2-2 | . | TRBV18 | TGTGCCAGCTCACCCGTTGAGGGGCGAACCACCGGGGAGCTGTTTTTT | CASSPVEGRTTGELFF
. | TRBJ2-3 | . | TRBV2 | TGTGCCAACACACTTGAGAGCGGAGTTCCCCCAGATACGCAGTATTTT | CANTLESGVPPDTQYF